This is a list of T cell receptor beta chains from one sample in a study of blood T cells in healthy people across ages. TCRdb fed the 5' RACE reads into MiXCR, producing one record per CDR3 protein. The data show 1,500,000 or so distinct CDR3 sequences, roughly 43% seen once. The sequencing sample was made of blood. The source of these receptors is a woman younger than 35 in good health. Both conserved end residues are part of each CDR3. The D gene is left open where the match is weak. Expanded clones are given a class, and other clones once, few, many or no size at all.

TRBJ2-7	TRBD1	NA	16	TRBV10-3	CAISESGGQGSYEQYF	TGTGCCATCAGTGAGTCGGGGGGACAGGGTAGCTACGAGCAGTACTTC
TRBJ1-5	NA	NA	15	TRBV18	CASSQGQLGYQPQHF	TGTGCCAGCTCACAGGGACAACTGGGGTATCAGCCCCAGCATTTT
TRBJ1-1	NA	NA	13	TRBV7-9	CASSYRGDPEAFF	TGTGCCAGCAGCTACCGGGGGGATCCTGAAGCTTTCTTT
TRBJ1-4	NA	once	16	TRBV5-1	CASSLDPALRNEKLFF	TGCGCCAGCAGCTTGGATCCGGCGCTTAGGAATGAAAAACTGTTTTTT
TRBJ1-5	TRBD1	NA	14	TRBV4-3	CASSQGQGVQPQHF	TGCGCCAGCAGCCAGGGACAGGGGGTGCAGCCCCAGCATTTT
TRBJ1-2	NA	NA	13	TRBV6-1	CASSELPYYGYTF	TGTGCCAGCAGTGAACTGCCCTACTATGGCTACACCTTC
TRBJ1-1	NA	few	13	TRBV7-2	CASSFGVGSEAFF	TGTGCCAGCAGCTTTGGGGTTGGGTCTGAAGCTTTCTTT
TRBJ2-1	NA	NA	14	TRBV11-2	CASSFGVGLSEQFF	TGTGCCAGCAGCTTTGGGGTGGGGCTTAGTGAGCAGTTCTTC
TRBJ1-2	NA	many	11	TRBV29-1	CSVGGYYGYTF	TGCAGCGTGGGGGGGTACTATGGCTACACCTTC
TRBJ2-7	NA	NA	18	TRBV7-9	CASSLRGAGRAGVGEQYF	TGTGCCAGCAGCTTAAGGGGCGCCGGCAGGGCGGGCGTCGGCGAGCAGTACTTC
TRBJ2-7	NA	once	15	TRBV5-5	CASSFRGVPYYEQYF	TGTGCCAGCAGCTTTCGGGGAGTACCCTACTACGAGCAGTACTTC
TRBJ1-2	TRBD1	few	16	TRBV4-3	CASSQVWDSANYGYTF	TGCGCCAGCAGCCAAGTTTGGGACAGTGCTAACTATGGCTACACCTTC
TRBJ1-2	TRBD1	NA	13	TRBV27	CASSWTGQGSYTF	TGTGCCAGCAGTTGGACCGGACAGGGGAGCTACACCTTC
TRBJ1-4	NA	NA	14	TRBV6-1	CASRELGGGEKLFF	TGTGCCAGCAGAGAGCTCGGGGGGGGTGAAAAACTGTTTTTT
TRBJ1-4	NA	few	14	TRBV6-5	CASSYSEQHEKLFF	TGTGCCAGCAGTTACTCCGAACAGCACGAAAAACTGTTTTTT
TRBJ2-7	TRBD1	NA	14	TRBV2	CASLGRDRGYEQYF	TGTGCCAGCCTAGGACGGGACAGGGGCTACGAGCAGTACTTC
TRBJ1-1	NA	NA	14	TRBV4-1	CASSRGGLDTEAFF	TGCGCCAGCAGCCGGGGCGGGTTGGACACTGAAGCTTTCTTT
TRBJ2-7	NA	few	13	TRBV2	CASSESEWAVEYF	TGTGCCAGCAGTGAATCAGAGTGGGCAGTGGAGTACTTC
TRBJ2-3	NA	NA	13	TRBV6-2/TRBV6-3	CASRTGPTDTQYF	TGTGCCAGCAGGACCGGACCCACAGATACGCAGTATTTT
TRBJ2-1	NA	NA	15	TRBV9	CASSPYFAVYNEQFF	TGTGCCAGCAGCCCCTACTTCGCGGTGTACAATGAGCAGTTCTTC